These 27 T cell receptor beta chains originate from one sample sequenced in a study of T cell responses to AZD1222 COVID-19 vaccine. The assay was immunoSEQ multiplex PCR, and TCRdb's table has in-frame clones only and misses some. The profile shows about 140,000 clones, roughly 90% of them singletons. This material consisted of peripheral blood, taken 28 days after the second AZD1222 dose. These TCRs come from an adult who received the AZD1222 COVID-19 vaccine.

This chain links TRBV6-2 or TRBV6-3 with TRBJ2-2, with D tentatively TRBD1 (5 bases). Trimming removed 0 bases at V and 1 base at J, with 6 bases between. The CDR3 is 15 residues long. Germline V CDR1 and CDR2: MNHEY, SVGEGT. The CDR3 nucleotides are TGTGCCAGCAGTTACTCGACAGAGAACACCGGGGAGCTGTTTTTT. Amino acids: CASSYSTENTGELFF.

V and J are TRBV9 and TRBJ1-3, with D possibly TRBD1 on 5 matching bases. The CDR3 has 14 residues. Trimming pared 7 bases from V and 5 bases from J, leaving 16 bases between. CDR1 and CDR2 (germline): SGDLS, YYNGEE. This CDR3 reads CASSRDARRNTIYF. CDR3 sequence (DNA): TGTGCCAGCTCCCGGGACGCAAGGAGAAACACCATATATTTT.

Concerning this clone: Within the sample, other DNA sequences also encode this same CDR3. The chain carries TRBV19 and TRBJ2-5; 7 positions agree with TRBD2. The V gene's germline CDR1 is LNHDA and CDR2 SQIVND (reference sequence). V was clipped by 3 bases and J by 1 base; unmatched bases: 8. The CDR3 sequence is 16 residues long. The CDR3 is CASSILGLAAQETQYF. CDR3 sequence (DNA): TGTGCCAGTAGTATCCTAGGGCTAGCGGCCCAAGAGACCCAGTACTTC.

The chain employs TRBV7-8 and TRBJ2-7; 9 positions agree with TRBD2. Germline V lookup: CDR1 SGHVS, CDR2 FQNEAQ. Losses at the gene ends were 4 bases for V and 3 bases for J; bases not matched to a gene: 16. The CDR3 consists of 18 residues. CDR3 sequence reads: CASSSGLAGTSRIYEQYF. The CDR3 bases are TGTGCCAGCAGCTCCGGATTAGCCGGGACTAGCCGTATCTACGAGCAGTACTTC.

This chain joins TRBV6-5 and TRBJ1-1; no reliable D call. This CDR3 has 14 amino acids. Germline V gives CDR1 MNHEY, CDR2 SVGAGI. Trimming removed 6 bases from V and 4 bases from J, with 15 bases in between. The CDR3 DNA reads TGTGCCAGCAGCCGCATAAGCGCGGTCACTGAAGCTTTCTTT. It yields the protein CASSRISAVTEAFF.

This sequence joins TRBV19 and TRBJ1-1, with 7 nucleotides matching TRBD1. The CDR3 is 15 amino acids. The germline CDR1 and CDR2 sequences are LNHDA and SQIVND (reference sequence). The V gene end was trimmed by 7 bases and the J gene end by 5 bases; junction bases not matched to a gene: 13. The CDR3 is CASTDLLQGGTEAFF. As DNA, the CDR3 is TGTGCCAGTACCGATCTACTTCAGGGGGGGACTGAAGCTTTCTTT. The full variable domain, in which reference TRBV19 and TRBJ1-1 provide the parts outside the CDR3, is DGGITQSPKYLFRKEGQNVTLSCEQNLNHDAMYWYRQDPGQGLRLIYYSQIVNDFQKGDIAEGYSVSREKKESFPLTVTSAQKNPTAFYLCASTDLLQGGTEAFFGQGTRLTVV.

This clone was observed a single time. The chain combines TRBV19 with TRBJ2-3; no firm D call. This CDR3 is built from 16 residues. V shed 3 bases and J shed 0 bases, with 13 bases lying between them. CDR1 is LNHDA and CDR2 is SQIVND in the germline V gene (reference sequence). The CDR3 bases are TGTGCCAGTAGTATTGGGCTGTGGGGAAGCACAGATACGCAGTATTTT. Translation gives CASSIGLWGSTDTQYF.

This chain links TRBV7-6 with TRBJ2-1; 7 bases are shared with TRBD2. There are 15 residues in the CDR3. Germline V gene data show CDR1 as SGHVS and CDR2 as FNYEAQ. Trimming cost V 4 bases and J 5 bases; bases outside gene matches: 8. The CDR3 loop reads CASSSPGGLDNEQFF. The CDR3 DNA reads TGTGCCAGCAGCTCGCCGGGAGGATTAGACAATGAGCAGTTCTTC. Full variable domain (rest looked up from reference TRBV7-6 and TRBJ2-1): GAGVSQSPRYKVTKRGQDVALRCDPISGHVSLYWYRQALGQGPEFLTYFNYEAQQDKSGLPNDRFSAERPEGSISTLTIQRTEQRDSAMYRCASSSPGGLDNEQFFGPGTRLTVL.

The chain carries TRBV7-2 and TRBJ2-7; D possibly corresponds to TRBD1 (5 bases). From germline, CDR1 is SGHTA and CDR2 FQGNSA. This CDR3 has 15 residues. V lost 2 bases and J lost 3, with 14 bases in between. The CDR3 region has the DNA TGTGCCAGCAGCTTACCAGGGTCAAAAAACTACGAGCAGTACTTC. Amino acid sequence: CASSLPGSKNYEQYF.

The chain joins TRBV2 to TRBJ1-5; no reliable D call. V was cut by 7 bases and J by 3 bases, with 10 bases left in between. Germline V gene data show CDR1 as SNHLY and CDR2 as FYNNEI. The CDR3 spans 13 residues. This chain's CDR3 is CASKRTVNQPQHF. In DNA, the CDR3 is TGTGCCAGCAAGCGGACGGTCAATCAGCCCCAGCATTTT.

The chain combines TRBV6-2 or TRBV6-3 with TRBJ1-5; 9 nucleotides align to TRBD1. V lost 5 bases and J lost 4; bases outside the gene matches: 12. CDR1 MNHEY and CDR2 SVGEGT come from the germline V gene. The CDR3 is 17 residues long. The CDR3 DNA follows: TGTGCCAGCAGTCACGAGGACCGGGACAGGGTAAATCAGCCCCAGCATTTT. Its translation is CASSHEDRDRVNQPQHF.

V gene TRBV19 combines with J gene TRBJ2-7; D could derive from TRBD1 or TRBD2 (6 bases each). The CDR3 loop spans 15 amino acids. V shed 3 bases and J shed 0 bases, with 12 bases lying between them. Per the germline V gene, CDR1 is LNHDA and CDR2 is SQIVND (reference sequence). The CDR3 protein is CASSIGGGTSYEQYF. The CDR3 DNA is TGTGCCAGTAGTATTGGAGGGGGTACCTCCTACGAGCAGTACTTC.

CDR3 amino acids: CASSGQGRIMNTEAFF. The CDR3 bases are TGTGCCAGCAGTGGACAGGGGAGGATAATGAACACTGAAGCTTTCTTT. The chain uses TRBV2 and TRBJ1-1, with 8 bases lining up with TRBD1. V lost 4 bases and J lost 0; bases outside the gene matches: 7. CDR3 length: 16 amino acids. Germline lookup yields CDR1 SNHLY and CDR2 FYNNEI. Full variable domain (rest looked up from reference TRBV2 and TRBJ1-1): EPEVTQTPSHQVTQMGQEVILRCVPISNHLYFYWYRQILGQKVEFLVSFYNNEISEKSEIFDDQFSVERPDGSNFTLKIRSTKLEDSAMYFCASSGQGRIMNTEAFFGQGTRLTVV.

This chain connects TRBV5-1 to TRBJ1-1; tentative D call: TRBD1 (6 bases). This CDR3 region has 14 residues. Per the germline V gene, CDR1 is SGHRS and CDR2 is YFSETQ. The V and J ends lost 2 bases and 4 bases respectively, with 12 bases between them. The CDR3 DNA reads TGCGCCAGCAGCTTTATAGGGGGTAGCACTGAAGCTTTCTTT. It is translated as CASSFIGGSTEAFF. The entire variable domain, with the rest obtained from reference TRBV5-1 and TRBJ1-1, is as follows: KAGVTQTPRYLIKTRGQQVTLSCSPISGHRSVSWYQQTPGQGLQFLFEYFSETQRNKGNFPGRFSGRQFSNSRSEMNVSTLELGDSALYLCASSFIGGSTEAFFGQGTRLTVV.

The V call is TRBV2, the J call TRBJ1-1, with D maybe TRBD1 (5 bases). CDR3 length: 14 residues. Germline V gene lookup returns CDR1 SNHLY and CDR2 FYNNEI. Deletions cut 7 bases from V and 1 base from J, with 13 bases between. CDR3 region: CASIEGIRNTEAFF. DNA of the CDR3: TGTGCCAGCATAGAGGGGATCCGGAACACTGAAGCTTTCTTT.

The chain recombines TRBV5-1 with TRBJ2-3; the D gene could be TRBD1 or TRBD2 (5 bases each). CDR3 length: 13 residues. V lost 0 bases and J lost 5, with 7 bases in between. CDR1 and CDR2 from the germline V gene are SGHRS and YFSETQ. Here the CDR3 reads CASSLGGIDTQYF. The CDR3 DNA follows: TGCGCCAGCAGCTTGGGGGGGATAGATACGCAGTATTTT.

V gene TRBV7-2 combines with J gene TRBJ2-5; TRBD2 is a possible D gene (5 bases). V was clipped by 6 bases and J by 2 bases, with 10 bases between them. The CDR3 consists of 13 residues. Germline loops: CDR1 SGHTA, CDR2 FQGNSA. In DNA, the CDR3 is TGTGCCAGCAGTTACGGACTGCAAGAGACCCAGTACTTC. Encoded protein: CASSYGLQETQYF.

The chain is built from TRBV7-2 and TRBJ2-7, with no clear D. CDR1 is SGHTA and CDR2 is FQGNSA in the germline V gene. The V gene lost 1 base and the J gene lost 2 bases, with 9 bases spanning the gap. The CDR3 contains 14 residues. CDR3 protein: CASSLVSGTYEQYF. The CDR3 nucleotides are TGTGCCAGCAGCTTAGTATCTGGGACCTACGAGCAGTACTTC.

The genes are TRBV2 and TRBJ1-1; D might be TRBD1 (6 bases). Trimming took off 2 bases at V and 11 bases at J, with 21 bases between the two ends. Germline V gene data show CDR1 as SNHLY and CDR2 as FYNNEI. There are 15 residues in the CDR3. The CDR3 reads CASSEYDRTGRSAFF. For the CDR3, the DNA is TGTGCCAGCAGTGAATACGACAGGACTGGTCGGTCGGCTTTCTTT.

The CDR3 DNA reads TGTGCCAGCAGTTACGAGGGCAGACCTTTCTACGAGCAGTACTTC. Translated: CASSYEGRPFYEQYF. V and J are TRBV6-5 and TRBJ2-7; perhaps TRBD2 as D (5 bases). Germline V gene lookup returns CDR1 MNHEY and CDR2 SVGAGI. V lost 2 bases, J lost 3 bases, and 14 bases lay in between. This CDR3 spans 15 amino acids.

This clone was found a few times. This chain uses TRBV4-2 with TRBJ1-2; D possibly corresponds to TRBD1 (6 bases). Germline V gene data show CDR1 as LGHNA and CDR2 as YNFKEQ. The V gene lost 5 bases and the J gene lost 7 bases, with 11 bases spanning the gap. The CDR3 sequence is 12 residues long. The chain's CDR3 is CASSEQGSGYTF. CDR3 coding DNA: TGTGCCAGCAGCGAGCAGGGGAGTGGCTACACCTTC.

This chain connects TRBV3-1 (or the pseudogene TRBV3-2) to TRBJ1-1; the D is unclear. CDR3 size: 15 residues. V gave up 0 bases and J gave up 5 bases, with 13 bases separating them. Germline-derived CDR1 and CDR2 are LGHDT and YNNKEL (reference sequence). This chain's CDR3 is CASSQERVVGTEAFF. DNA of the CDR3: TGTGCCAGCAGCCAAGAAAGAGTAGTTGGGACTGAAGCTTTCTTT.

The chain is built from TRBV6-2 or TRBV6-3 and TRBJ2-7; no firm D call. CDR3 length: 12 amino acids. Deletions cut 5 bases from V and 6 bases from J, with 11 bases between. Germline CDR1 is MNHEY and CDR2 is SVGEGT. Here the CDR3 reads CASSGPTLEQYF. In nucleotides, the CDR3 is TGTGCCAGCAGTGGACCGACCCTCGAGCAGTACTTC.

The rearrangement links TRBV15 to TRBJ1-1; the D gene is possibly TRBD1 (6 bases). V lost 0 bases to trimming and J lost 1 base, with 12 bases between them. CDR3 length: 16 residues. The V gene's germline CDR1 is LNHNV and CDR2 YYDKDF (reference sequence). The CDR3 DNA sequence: TGTGCCACCAGCAGAGAAGGAGGCAGGGGGAACACTGAAGCTTTCTTT. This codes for CATSREGGRGNTEAFF.

CDR3 loop: CASSTRTSGTWEQYF. CDR3 coding DNA: TGTGCCAGTAGTACCAGGACTAGCGGGACATGGGAGCAGTACTTC. The rearrangement uses TRBV19 and TRBJ2-7; 12 nucleotides match TRBD2. CDR1 is LNHDA, CDR2 SQIVND, per germline (reference sequence). The CDR3 is 15 amino acids. The ends lost 4 bases at V and 7 bases at J; junction bases unmatched: 8.

CDR3 residues: CASSQTGLWSETQYF. In DNA form, the CDR3 reads TGCGCCAGCAGCCAGACAGGGCTTTGGTCCGAGACCCAGTACTTC. This chain joins TRBV5-1 and TRBJ2-5; 7 nucleotides match TRBD1. The CDR3 is made up of 15 amino acids. The V segment lost 4 bases and the J segment 5 bases; nucleotides outside the gene matches: 11. CDR1 is SGHRS and CDR2 is YFSETQ in the germline V gene.

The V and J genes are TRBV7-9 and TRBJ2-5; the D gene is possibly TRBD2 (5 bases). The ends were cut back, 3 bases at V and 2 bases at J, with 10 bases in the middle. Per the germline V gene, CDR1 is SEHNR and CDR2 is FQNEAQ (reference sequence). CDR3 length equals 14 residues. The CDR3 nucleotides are TGTGCCAGCAGCTTCCCCCGGGATCAAGAGACCCAGTACTTC. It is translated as CASSFPRDQETQYF.